Reported below is one T cell receptor (beta chain). The antigen is unknown. Sequencing was at deep level. In the authors' methods: ImmunoSEQ yielded junction-only sequences lacking quality scores, so filtering differed. Sequencing used immunoSEQ multiplex PCR; TCRdb keeps in-frame clones, though not all of them. That table is the source of V, J and clone size, and D and trimming were worked out from the DNA. Here the sample spans around 2.1 million clones, approximately 94% being singletons. This specimen belongs to a study of shared clonotypes between healthy human individuals. Terminally differentiated effector memory CD45RA+ cells were excluded from the naive CD8 cells, which were CD45RO-negative and positively selected for CCR7. There are 15 residues in the CDR3. V shed 1 base and J 4 bases; nucleotides not matched to a gene: 3. Germline V gene sequence: CDR1 SGHDT, CDR2 YYEEEE. Study results and caveats: Several donors had around 5% of their naive CD4 clonotypes in common.

The chain has TRBV5-6 and TRBJ2-5, with 11 positions matching TRBD2. Sequencing was performed on naive CD8+ T cells from PBMCs. The TCR was taken from a man between 18 and 35 years old in good health. Some clones in this sample may be carry-over from other donors' samples. CDR3 region: CASSLKLAGVETQYF. The CDR3 nucleotides are TGTGCCAGCAGCTTGAAACTAGCGGGAGTAGAGACCCAGTACTTC.